Below are 25 T cell receptor beta chains sequenced from a single sample in a study of blood T cells in healthy people across ages. The second PCR ran about 7 to 12 cycles with a sample-barcoded 5' primer and J-beta primers. TCRdb called the 5' RACE reads again in MiXCR, with one record for every CDR3 protein. This table has about 630,000 distinct CDR3 sequences, 20% to 25% appearing once. The sequenced sample consisted of blood. Receptor source: a man in his 70s in good health.

This clonotype was seen a few times. A much larger clone lies a single base off, so this may be a read error. The chain recombines TRBV12-3 or TRBV12-4 with TRBJ1-5; D is unclear. The CDR3 contains 14 residues. V dropped 3 bases and J dropped 5 bases, with 11 bases sitting between them. The CDR3: CASSFHSDDQPQHF. Here the CDR3 DNA reads TGTGCCAGCAGTTTCCACTCAGACGATCAGCCCCAGCATTTT.

This clonotype was detected ten times or more. J is TRBJ2-3 and V is TRBV14; tentative D call: TRBD2 (5 bases). The V gene lost 0 bases and the J gene lost 2 bases, with 12 bases spanning the gap. Germline loops: CDR1 SGHDN, CDR2 FVKESK. This CDR3 region has 16 residues. CDR3 nucleotides: TGTGCCAGCAGCCAAGACAGCGGCCACCCCACAGATACGCAGTATTTT. Its translation is CASSQDSGHPTDTQYF.

In its sample, this clonotype was seen many times. The chain is built from TRBV14 and TRBJ2-4; D gene unclear. This CDR3 is 14 amino acids long. The germline V gene has CDR1 SGHDN and CDR2 FVKESK. V shed 4 bases and J shed 5 bases, with 12 bases lying between them. The CDR3 protein is CASSPWSSQNIQYF. CDR3 DNA sequence: TGTGCCAGCAGCCCCTGGAGTAGCCAAAACATTCAGTACTTC.

The sample holds a few counts of this clonotype. The chain recombines TRBV29-1 with TRBJ2-4, with D possibly being TRBD1 (6 bases). The V end was cut by 6 bases, the J end by 1 base, with 16 bases between. CDR1 is SQVTM and CDR2 is ANQGSEA in the germline V gene. The CDR3 totals 15 residues. CDR3 bases: TGCAGCGTGGCCCGGGCAGGGGAGGCCAAAAACATTCAGTACTTC. Translation gives CSVARAGEAKNIQYF.

The V call is TRBV7-3, the J call TRBJ2-2, with D uncertain. Germline CDR1 reads SGHTA; CDR2 reads FQGTGA. Trimming left V 2 bases short and J 8 bases short, with 18 bases between. The CDR3 runs 16 residues. In DNA form, the CDR3 reads TGTGCCAGCAGCTTAGGGTCAGAACCCTCAGTGGGGGAGCTGTTTTTT. As protein: CASSLGSEPSVGELFF.

This clonotype was observed at least ten times. CDR3 nucleotides: TGCAGTGCAACGTCGACAGGGCCGTCTGAAAAACTGTTTTTT. Its translation is CSATSTGPSEKLFF. V usage is TRBV20-1 and J usage is TRBJ1-4, with 7 bases aligning to TRBD1. Germline V CDR1 and CDR2: DFQATT, SNEGSKA (reference sequence). The CDR3 is 14 residues long. V lost 6 bases to trimming and J lost 7 bases; unmatched junction nucleotides: 11.

The sample holds a few counts of this clonotype. At one boundary the junction diverges from the germline segment, which might be a read error. The chain couples TRBV7-7 to TRBJ2-4; D is unclear. From germline, CDR1 is SSHAT and CDR2 FNYEAQ (reference sequence). The CDR3 is 16 amino acids. CDR3 sequence (DNA): TGTGCTAGCACCTTAGGTACTGAACTAGCCAAAAACATTCAGTACTTC. Its protein product is CASTLGTELAKNIQYF.

The chain has TRBV9 and TRBJ2-5; 7 bases fit TRBD2. The germline V gene encodes CDR1 SGDLS and CDR2 YYNGEE. Germline trimming cut 2 bases from V and 3 bases from J; bases unmatched to any gene: 13. The CDR3 runs to 17 residues. The CDR3 DNA sequence: TGTGCCAGCAGCGTTTACGGTCTCTGGCGGGAGAAAGAGACCCAGTACTTC. Protein: CASSVYGLWREKETQYF.

This clonotype was detected a few times. The rearrangement joins TRBV7-9 to TRBJ2-5; D uncertain. Near its end, the DNA agrees better with TRBJ2-7, so the J call may be wrong. Germline values: CDR1 SEHNR, CDR2 FQNEAQ (reference sequence). The CDR3 spans 13 residues. CDR3 in amino acids: CASSLFGTYEQYF. The CDR3 nucleotides read TGTGCCAGCAGCTTATTTGGCACCTACGAGCAGTACTTC.

The chain joins TRBV4-2 to TRBJ2-5; 9 bases fit TRBD2. The J call may be mistaken, given a closer DNA end match to TRBJ2-1. Germline V gives CDR1 LGHNA, CDR2 YNFKEQ. The CDR3 has 15 amino acids. CDR3 sequence (DNA): TGTGCCAGCACCTCACGACTAGCGGACAACAATGAGCAGTTCTTC. Protein sequence: CASTSRLADNNEQFF.

The chain combines TRBV19 with TRBJ2-7; 7 positions agree with TRBD2. The J segment lost 10 bases and the V segment lost 9 bases, leaving 12 bases of the junction unmatched. The CDR3 contains 12 residues. Looked up from germline, CDR1 is LNHDA and CDR2 is SQIVND (reference sequence). The CDR3 DNA sequence: TGTGCCAGCTGTCAAGACCGGGACTACCAGTACTTC. Residues: CASCQDRDYQYF.

The chain has TRBV5-1 and TRBJ2-5; 8 bases fit TRBD2. V dropped 0 bases and J dropped 2; count of bases not matched to a gene: 6. There are 16 residues in the CDR3. Germline loops: CDR1 SGHRS, CDR2 YFSETQ. The CDR3 loop reads CASSLGTSLGQETQYF. The CDR3, as DNA: TGCGCCAGCAGCTTGGGGACTAGCCTTGGGCAAGAGACCCAGTACTTC.

Of note for this clonotype: Sequence at one end of the junction differs from germline and may be a read error. The chain couples TRBV24-1 to TRBJ2-5, with D possibly being TRBD1 (5 bases). This CDR3 has 14 residues. The V gene's germline CDR1 is KGHDR and CDR2 SFDVKD. The CDR3 DNA is TGTGCCGCCAGTGAAAGGACAACCCAGGAGACCCAGTACTTC. This codes for CAASERTTQETQYF.

This chain links TRBV7-9 with TRBJ1-1, with no clear D. This CDR3 contains 14 residues. V was trimmed by 5 bases and J by 4 bases, leaving 14 bases between them. From germline, CDR1 is SEHNR and CDR2 FQNEAQ (reference sequence). The CDR3 spells CASSTELVGTEAFF. CDR3 in DNA: TGTGCCAGCAGCACAGAGTTGGTGGGCACTGAAGCTTTCTTT.

The J gene is TRBJ2-4, the V gene TRBV5-1; D may match TRBD1 or TRBD2 (6 bases each). V lost 0 bases, J lost 10 bases, and 14 bases lay in between. CDR1 and CDR2 (germline): SGHRS, YFSETQ. The CDR3 contains 14 residues. CDR3 DNA: TGCGCCAGCAGCTTGGAACTAGAGGGGGGTATTCAGTACTTC. Translation gives CASSLELEGGIQYF.

In its sample, this clonotype was seen a few times. V and J are TRBV10-2 and TRBJ2-4, with 9 nucleotides matching TRBD1. From germline, CDR1 is WSHSY and CDR2 SAAADI. CDR3 length equals 15 residues. V lost 0 bases to trimming and J lost 9 bases; unmatched junction nucleotides: 6. CDR3 sequence (DNA): TGCGCCAGCAGTGAGTCAGGACAGGGGATGGTCATTCAGTACTTC. Translation: CASSESGQGMVIQYF.

The rearrangement links TRBV7-9 to TRBJ2-1, with D unresolved. The CDR3 covers 16 residues. Trimming removed 3 bases from V and 3 bases from J, with 15 bases in between. The germline V gene has CDR1 SEHNR and CDR2 FQNEAQ (reference sequence). CDR3 loop: CASSFNSRGVYNEQFF. The CDR3 DNA reads as TGTGCCAGCAGCTTCAATTCACGTGGAGTCTACAATGAGCAGTTCTTC.

This clonotype has at least ten counts. This sequence joins TRBV7-9 and TRBJ1-2; 9 bases fit TRBD1. V shed 2 bases and J 2 bases; nucleotides not matched to a gene: 6. The V gene's germline CDR1 is SEHNR and CDR2 FQNEAQ (reference sequence). The CDR3 is 16 residues long. The CDR3 DNA reads as TGTGCCAGCAGCTTAACCGGACAGGGGAAAAACTATGGCTACACCTTC. Residues: CASSLTGQGKNYGYTF.

Only a few counts were recorded for this clonotype. This chain connects TRBV28 to TRBJ1-6, with D maybe TRBD1 (6 bases). CDR1 and CDR2 (germline): MDHEN, SYDVKM. The CDR3 loop spans 17 amino acids. With 3 bases removed from V and 7 bases from J, the gap between germline ends came to 19 bases. The CDR3 is CASSLVQGSLGNSPLHF. CDR3 nucleotide sequence: TGTGCCAGCAGTTTGGTCCAGGGGAGTTTAGGGAATTCACCCCTCCACTTT.

This clonotype has only a few counts. V usage is TRBV20-1 and J usage is TRBJ2-1; 7 bases agree with TRBD2. The CDR3 totals 16 residues. Unmatched junction bases numbered 14, after V lost 3 bases and J lost 6 bases. Germline V gene sequence: CDR1 DFQATT, CDR2 SNEGSKA (reference sequence). CDR3 sequence reads: CSASLQKAGSSNEQFF. Here the CDR3 DNA reads TGCAGTGCTAGTCTCCAGAAAGCGGGGTCTAGCAATGAGCAGTTCTTC.

In its sample, this clonotype was seen many times. The chain links TRBV18 to TRBJ2-5; 9 nucleotides match TRBD2. This CDR3 contains 15 residues. Germline CDR1 is KGHSH and CDR2 is LQKENI. J was trimmed by 5 bases and V by 6 bases; bases with no gene match: 10. The CDR3 DNA reads as TGTGCCAGCTCTCTCCTTAGCGGGAGCGGTGAGACCCAGTACTTC. Its translation: CASSLLSGSGETQYF.

This clonotype was seen a handful of times. The chain couples TRBV2 to TRBJ1-2; TRBD1 might be the D (6 bases). CDR3 length: 14 amino acids. V was cut by 0 bases and J by 3 bases, with 8 bases left in between. The germline CDR1 and CDR2 sequences are SNHLY and FYNNEI. The CDR3 region is CASSEAGGHYGYTF. DNA for the CDR3: TGTGCCAGCAGTGAAGCGGGGGGCCACTATGGCTACACCTTC.

This clonotype was counted only a few times. This may come from a read error, since a much larger clone is one base off. The chain is built from TRBV20-1 and TRBJ2-5; the D gene is possibly TRBD1 (6 bases). The CDR3 covers 8 residues. In germline, CDR1 is DFQATT, CDR2 SNEGSKA (reference sequence). The CDR3 region has the DNA TGCAGTGCTAGCTACAGGGACTTC. It specifies CSASYRDF.

The chain combines TRBV7-9 with TRBJ2-5; TRBD1 agrees at 11 bases. The CDR3 covers 15 residues. J lost 13 bases, V lost 5 bases, and 15 bases had no gene match. Germline V gives CDR1 SEHNR, CDR2 FQNEAQ (reference sequence). CDR3 sequence: CASSPGQGVDYERYF. CDR3 bases: TGTGCCAGCAGCCCGGGACAGGGGGTCGATTACGAGCGGTACTTC.

V usage is TRBV3-1 and J usage is TRBJ2-5; no clear D. This CDR3 is 13 amino acids long. V shed 8 bases and J shed 5 bases, with 15 bases lying between them. The germline CDR1 and CDR2 sequences are LGHDT and YNNKEL (reference sequence). The CDR3 nucleotides are TGTGCCAGCGCAACCTTAACCAGGGAGACCCAGTACTTC. It translates to CASATLTRETQYF.